This entry lists 10 T cell receptor beta chains sequenced from one sample in a study of identical twins. MiXCR, run by TCRdb on the 5' RACE reads, gives a single entry per CDR3 protein. The repertoire holds about 900,000 distinct CDR3 sequences, with 12% as singletons. Separately, the same data were catalogued under a study of yellow fever vaccine responses in identical twins.

Sequencing was carried out using PBMCs. These receptors originate from a woman under 30 in good health.

This clonotype was seen repeatedly, ten times or more. The chain links TRBV7-9 to TRBJ1-1; D is uncertain. CDR1 and CDR2 (germline): SEHNR, FQNEAQ (reference sequence). Trimming took 2 bases from V and 4 from J, leaving 14 bases between them. This CDR3 spans 15 amino acids. The CDR3 DNA sequence: TGTGCCAGCAGCTTATCGGGCAGTCGGGCCACTGAAGCTTTCTTT. It specifies CASSLSGSRATEAFF.

This clonotype was observed a handful of times. This chain's CDR3 is CASSQEDRGFDQPQHF. DNA of the CDR3: TGCGCCAGCAGCCAGGAAGACAGGGGGTTCGATCAGCCCCAGCATTTT. V is TRBV4-1 and J is TRBJ1-5, with 9 positions matching TRBD1. The CDR3 loop spans 16 amino acids. Germline CDR1 reads MGHRA; CDR2 reads YSYEKL. The junction had 8 bases not matched to a gene; V was cut back by 3 bases and J by 5 bases.

This clonotype showed up just a few times. The genes are TRBV4-1 and TRBJ2-5; D assignment may be TRBD1 or TRBD2 (6 bases each). The CDR3 length is 15 residues. V lost 0 bases and J lost 4, with 12 bases in between. In germline, CDR1 is MGHRA, CDR2 YSYEKL. The chain's CDR3 is CASSQDPRGPETQYF. CDR3 DNA sequence: TGCGCCAGCAGCCAAGATCCTCGGGGGCCAGAGACCCAGTACTTC.

This clonotype was counted only a few times. The chain links TRBV10-3 to TRBJ2-5, with 9 bases lining up with TRBD2. There are 16 residues in the CDR3. Unmatched junction bases numbered 7, after V lost 3 bases and J lost 2 bases. Germline V gene sequence: CDR1 ENHRY, CDR2 SYGVKD. The CDR3 is CAISDSLAGLQETQYF. CDR3 nucleotide sequence: TGTGCCATCAGTGATTCTCTAGCGGGGCTACAAGAGACCCAGTACTTC.

This clonotype came up a few times. The J gene is TRBJ1-5, the V gene TRBV24-1, with D tentatively TRBD1 (5 bases). The V gene lost 9 bases and the J gene lost 4 bases, with 12 bases spanning the gap. The germline CDR1 and CDR2 sequences are KGHDR and SFDVKD. The length of the CDR3 is 13 residues. The CDR3 here is CATGGFGNQPQHF. The CDR3 DNA reads as TGTGCCACCGGGGGGTTTGGGAATCAGCCCCAGCATTTT.

This clonotype turned up a few times. J is TRBJ2-1 and V is TRBV7-3, with 10 bases that match TRBD1. The junction had 6 bases not matched to a gene; V was cut back by 5 bases and J by 8 bases. The CDR3 spans 14 residues. Germline V lookup: CDR1 SGHTA, CDR2 FQGTGA. CDR3 bases: TGTGCCAGCAGCCCGACAGGGGGCTATGATGAGCAGTTCTTC. Translation gives CASSPTGGYDEQFF.

The rearrangement links TRBV28 to TRBJ2-7, with a tentative D call TRBD2 (5 bases). The germline CDR1 and CDR2 sequences are MDHEN and SYDVKM. Deletions cut 6 bases from V and 4 bases from J, with 19 bases between. The CDR3 is 15 residues long. The CDR3 region is CASSFRAAPGYEQYV. In DNA form, the CDR3 reads TGTGCCAGCAGCTTCAGAGCGGCCCCCGGGTACGAGCAGTACGTC.

This sequence joins TRBV12-3 or TRBV12-4 and TRBJ2-1; TRBD2 matches at 9 bases. The CDR3 is 17 residues long. The V segment lost 4 bases and the J segment 4 bases; nucleotides outside the gene matches: 11. CDR3 amino acids: CASSSHFSGRKYNEQFF. In DNA form, the CDR3 reads TGTGCCAGCAGTTCCCACTTTAGCGGGAGAAAGTACAATGAGCAGTTCTTC.

The chain recombines TRBV10-3 with TRBJ2-3; TRBD2 aligns across 12 bases. CDR3 length: 15 residues. Unmatched junction bases numbered 8, after V lost 2 bases and J lost 11 bases. The germline V gene encodes CDR1 ENHRY and CDR2 SYGVKD. CDR3 residues: CAISEDLAGGAEQYF. In DNA form, the CDR3 reads TGTGCCATCAGTGAGGACCTAGCGGGAGGGGCCGAGCAGTATTTT.

This clonotype was seen more than once but under ten times. The chain has TRBV3-1 and TRBJ2-5; D ambiguous. This CDR3 has 12 residues. Germline assignment: CDR1 LGHDT and CDR2 YNNKEL (reference sequence). Deletions cut 4 bases from V and 5 bases from J, with 8 bases between. Here the CDR3 reads CASSRMGETQYF. For the CDR3, the DNA is TGTGCCAGCAGCCGCATGGGCGAGACCCAGTACTTC.